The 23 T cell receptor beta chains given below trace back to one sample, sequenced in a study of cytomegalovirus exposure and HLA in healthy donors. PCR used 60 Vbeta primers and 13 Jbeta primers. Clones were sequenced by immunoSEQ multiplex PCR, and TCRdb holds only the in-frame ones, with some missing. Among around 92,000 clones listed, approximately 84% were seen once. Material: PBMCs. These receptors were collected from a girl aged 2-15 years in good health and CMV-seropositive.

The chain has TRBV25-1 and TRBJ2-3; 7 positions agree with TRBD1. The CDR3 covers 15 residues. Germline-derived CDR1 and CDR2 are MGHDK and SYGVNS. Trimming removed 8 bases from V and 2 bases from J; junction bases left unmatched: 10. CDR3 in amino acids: CASRPGDSYTDTQYF. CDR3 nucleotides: TGTGCCAGCCGACCTGGGGACAGCTACACAGATACGCAGTATTTT.

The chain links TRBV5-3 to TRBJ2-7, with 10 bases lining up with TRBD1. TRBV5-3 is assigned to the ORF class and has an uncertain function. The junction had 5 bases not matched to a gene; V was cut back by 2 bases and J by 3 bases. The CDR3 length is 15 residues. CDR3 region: CARSFSGQGHYEQYF. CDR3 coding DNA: TGTGCCAGAAGCTTTTCGGGACAGGGGCACTACGAGCAGTACTTC.

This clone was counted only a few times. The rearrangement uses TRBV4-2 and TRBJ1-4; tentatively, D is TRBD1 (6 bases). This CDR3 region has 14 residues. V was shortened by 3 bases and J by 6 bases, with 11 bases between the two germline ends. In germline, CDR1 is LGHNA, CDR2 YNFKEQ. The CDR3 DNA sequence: TGTGCCAGCAGCCAGATACAGGGAGATGAAAAACTGTTTTTT. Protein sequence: CASSQIQGDEKLFF.

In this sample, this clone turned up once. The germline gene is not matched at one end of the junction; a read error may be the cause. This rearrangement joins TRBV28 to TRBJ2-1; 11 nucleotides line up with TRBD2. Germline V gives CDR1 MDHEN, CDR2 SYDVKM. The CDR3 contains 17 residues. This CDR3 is CASSKTSGASSYNEQFF. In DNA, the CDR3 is TGTGCCAGCAGTAAGACTAGCGGGGCTAGCTCCTACAATGAACAGTTCTTC.

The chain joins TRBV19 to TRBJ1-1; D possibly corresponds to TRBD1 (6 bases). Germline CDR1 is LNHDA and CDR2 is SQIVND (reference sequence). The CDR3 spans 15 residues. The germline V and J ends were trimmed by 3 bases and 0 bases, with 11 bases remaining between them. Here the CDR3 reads CASSILGDMNTEAFF. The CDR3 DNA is TGTGCCAGTAGTATCCTCGGGGACATGAACACTGAAGCTTTCTTT.

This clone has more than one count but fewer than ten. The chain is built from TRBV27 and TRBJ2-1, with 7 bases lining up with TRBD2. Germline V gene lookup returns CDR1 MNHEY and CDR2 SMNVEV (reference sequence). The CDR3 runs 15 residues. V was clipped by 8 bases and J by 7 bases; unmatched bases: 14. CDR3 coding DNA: TGTGCCAGCTCAAAGGCGTCCCCCGGGGGGAATGAGCAGTTCTTC. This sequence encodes CASSKASPGGNEQFF.

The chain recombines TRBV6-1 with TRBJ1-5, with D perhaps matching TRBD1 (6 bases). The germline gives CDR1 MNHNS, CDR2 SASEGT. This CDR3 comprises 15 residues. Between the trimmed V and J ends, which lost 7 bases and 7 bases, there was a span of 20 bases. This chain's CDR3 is CASTNPTGFGQPQHF. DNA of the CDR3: TGTGCCAGCACCAATCCTACAGGGTTCGGGCAGCCCCAGCATTTT.

In DNA form, the CDR3 reads TGTGCCAGCAGCTATAGGCGGGACAGGGCACAAGAGACCCAGTACTTC. Translated, it gives CASSYRRDRAQETQYF. The V call is TRBV5-8, the J call TRBJ2-5; 9 positions agree with TRBD1. The CDR3 is made up of 16 amino acids. Unmatched junction bases numbered 8, after V lost 3 bases and J lost 2 bases. Germline-derived CDR1 and CDR2 are SGHTS and YDEGEE.

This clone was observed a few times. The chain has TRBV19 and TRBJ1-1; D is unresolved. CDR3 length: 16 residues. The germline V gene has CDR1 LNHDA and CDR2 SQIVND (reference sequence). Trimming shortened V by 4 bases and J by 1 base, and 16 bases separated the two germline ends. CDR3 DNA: TGTGCCAGTAGTACCCACTACTTAGGCTCGAACACTGAAGCTTTCTTT. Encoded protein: CASSTHYLGSNTEAFF.

CDR3 residues: CASSALLGQPGTYEQYF. CDR3 DNA sequence: TGTGCCAGCAGTGCGCTGTTAGGACAACCCGGAACCTACGAGCAGTACTTC. The chain has TRBV2 and TRBJ2-7; weak D call: TRBD1 (5 bases). The CDR3 contains 17 residues. V gave up 4 bases and J gave up 2 bases, with 21 bases separating them. Per the germline V gene, CDR1 is SNHLY and CDR2 is FYNNEI.

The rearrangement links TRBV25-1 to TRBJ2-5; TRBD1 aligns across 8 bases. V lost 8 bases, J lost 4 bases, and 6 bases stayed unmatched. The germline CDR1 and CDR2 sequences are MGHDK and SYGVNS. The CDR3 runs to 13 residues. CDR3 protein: CASGQTGAETQYF. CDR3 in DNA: TGTGCCAGCGGCCAGACAGGGGCAGAGACCCAGTACTTC.

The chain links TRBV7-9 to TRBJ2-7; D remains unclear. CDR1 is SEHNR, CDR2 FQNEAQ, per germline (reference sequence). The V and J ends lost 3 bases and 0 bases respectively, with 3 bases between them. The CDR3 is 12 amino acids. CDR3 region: CASSFSSYEQYF. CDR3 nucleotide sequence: TGTGCCAGCAGCTTTAGCTCCTACGAGCAGTACTTC.

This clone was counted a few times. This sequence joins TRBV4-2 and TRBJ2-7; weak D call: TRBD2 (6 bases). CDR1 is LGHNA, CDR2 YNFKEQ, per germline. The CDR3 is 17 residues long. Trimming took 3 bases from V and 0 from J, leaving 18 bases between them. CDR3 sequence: CASSHLWGEPDSYEQYF. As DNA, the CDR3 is TGTGCCAGCAGCCACCTGTGGGGGGAGCCGGACTCCTACGAGCAGTACTTC.

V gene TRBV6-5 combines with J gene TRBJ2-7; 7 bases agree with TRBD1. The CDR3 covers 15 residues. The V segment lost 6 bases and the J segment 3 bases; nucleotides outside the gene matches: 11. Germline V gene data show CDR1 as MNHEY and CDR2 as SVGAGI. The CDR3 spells CASRDSGTADYEQYF. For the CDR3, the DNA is TGTGCCAGCAGAGACTCCGGGACAGCCGACTACGAGCAGTACTTC.

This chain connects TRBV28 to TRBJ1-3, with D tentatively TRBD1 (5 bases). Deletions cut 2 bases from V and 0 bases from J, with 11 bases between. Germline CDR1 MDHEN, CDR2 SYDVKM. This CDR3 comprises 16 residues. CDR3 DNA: TGTGCCAGCAGTTTAGGCGGGGCGTTCTCTGGAAACACCATATATTTT. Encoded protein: CASSLGGAFSGNTIYF.

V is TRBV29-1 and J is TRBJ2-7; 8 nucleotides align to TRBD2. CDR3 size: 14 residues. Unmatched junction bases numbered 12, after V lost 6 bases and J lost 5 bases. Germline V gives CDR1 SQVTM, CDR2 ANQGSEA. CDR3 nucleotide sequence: TGCAGCGTCTCAGATTTAGCGGGACTTCACGAGCAGTACTTC. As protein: CSVSDLAGLHEQYF.

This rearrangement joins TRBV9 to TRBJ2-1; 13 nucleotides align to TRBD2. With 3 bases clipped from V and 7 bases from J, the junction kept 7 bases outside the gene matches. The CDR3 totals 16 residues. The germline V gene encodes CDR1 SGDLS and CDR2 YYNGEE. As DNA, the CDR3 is TGTGCCAGCAGCGGGACACTAGCGGGAGGGCCTAATGAGCAGTTCTTC. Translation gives CASSGTLAGGPNEQFF.

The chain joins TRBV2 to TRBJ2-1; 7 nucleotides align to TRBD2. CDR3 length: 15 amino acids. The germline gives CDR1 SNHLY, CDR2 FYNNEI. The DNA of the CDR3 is TGTGCGAACCATTTAGGCGGGAGTAGGTGGAACGAGCAGTTCTTC. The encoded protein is CANHLGGSRWNEQFF.

The CDR3 loop is CASSLERGRDGYTF. CDR3 in DNA: TGTGCCAGCAGCTTGGAGAGGGGGCGCGATGGCTACACCTTC. The chain joins TRBV5-6 to TRBJ1-2, with 7 bases matching TRBD1. With V trimmed by 0 bases and J by 6 bases, 5 bases remained unmatched. CDR1 SGHDT and CDR2 YYEEEE come from the germline V gene. The length of the CDR3 is 14 residues.

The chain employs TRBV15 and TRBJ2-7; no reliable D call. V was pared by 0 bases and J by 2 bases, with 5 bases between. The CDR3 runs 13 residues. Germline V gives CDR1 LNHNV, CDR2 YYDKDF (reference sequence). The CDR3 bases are TGTGCCACCAGCAGAGACTCTGCCTACGAGCAGTACTTC. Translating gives CATSRDSAYEQYF.

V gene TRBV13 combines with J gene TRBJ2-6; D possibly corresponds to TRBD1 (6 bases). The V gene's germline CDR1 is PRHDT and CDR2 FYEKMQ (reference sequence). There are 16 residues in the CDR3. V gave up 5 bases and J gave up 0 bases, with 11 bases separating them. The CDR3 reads CASSPRGGSGANVLTF. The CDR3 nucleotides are TGTGCCAGCAGCCCTAGAGGGGGCTCTGGGGCCAACGTCCTGACTTTC.

CDR3: CASSLDGSGNEQFF. DNA of the CDR3: TGCGCCAGCAGCTTGGACGGGTCGGGCAATGAGCAGTTCTTC. The chain couples TRBV5-1 to TRBJ2-1; D is undetermined. The CDR3 consists of 14 residues. Trimming left V 0 bases short and J 6 bases short, with 10 bases between. Germline CDR1 SGHRS, CDR2 YFSETQ.

The CDR3 region has the DNA TGTGCCAGCAGCCAATCTATTGGGGCAGGGGGAGGTGGCTACACCTTC. It specifies CASSQSIGAGGGGYTF. The chain combines TRBV4-2 with TRBJ1-2, with 7 bases matching TRBD1. The CDR3 covers 16 residues. V shed 2 bases, J shed 7 bases, and the junction held 13 bases outside the gene matches. The V gene's germline CDR1 is LGHNA and CDR2 YNFKEQ.